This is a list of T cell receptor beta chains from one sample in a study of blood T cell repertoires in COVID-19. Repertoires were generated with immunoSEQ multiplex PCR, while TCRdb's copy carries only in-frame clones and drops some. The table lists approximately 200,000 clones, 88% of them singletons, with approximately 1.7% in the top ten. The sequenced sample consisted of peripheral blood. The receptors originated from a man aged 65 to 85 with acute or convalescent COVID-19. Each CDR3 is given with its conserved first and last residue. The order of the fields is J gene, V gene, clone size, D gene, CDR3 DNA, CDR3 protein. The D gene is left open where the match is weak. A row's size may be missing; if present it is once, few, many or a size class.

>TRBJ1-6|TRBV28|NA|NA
TGTGCCAGCAGTGCGGGACTGTGGAGCTCCTATAATTCACCCCTCCACTTT
CASSAGLWSSYNSPLHF
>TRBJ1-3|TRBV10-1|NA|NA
TGCGCCAGCAGAGTCGACAGGTCTGGAAACACCATATATTTT
CASRVDRSGNTIYF
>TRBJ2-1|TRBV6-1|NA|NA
TGTGCCAGCAGTAAACCGGGTGGAAATGAGCAGTTCTTC
CASSKPGGNEQFF
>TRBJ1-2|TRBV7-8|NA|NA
TGTGCCAGCAGCTTGGGCGGGTTGTCTGGCTATGGCTACACCTTC
CASSLGGLSGYGYTF
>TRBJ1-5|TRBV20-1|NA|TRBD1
TGCAGTGCTAGTGGGGGACAGGCTAGCAATCAGCCCCAGCATTTT
CSASGGQASNQPQHF
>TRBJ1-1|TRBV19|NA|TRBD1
TGTGCCAGTAGTATAGACCGAGAGGGGGCTGTGGCTTTCTTT
CASSIDREGAVAFF
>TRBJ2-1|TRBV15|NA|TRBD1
TGTGCCACCAGCACCGGGACAGGAAACTACAATGAGCAGTTCTTC
CATSTGTGNYNEQFF
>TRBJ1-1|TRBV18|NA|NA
TGTGCCAGCTCACCACCTCTGTCAGGCATGAACACTGAAGCTTTCTTT
CASSPPLSGMNTEAFF
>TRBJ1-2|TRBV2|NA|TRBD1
TGTGCCAGCAGTCCTGAGGGGCCGGGACAGACCTATGGCTACACCTTC
CASSPEGPGQTYGYTF
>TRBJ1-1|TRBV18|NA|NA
TGTGCCAGCTCACCAATGGCAGTAAACACTGAAGCTTTCTTT
CASSPMAVNTEAFF
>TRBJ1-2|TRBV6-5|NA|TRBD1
TGTGCCAGCAGTTATGAAGGACAGGGGGACTATGGCTACACCTTC
CASSYEGQGDYGYTF
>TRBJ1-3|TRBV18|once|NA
TGTGCCAGCTCACCGAACAGGGTTGGAAACACCATATATTTT
CASSPNRVGNTIYF
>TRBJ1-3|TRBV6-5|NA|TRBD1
TGTGCCAGTGAGACAGGGGGTGGAAACACCATATATTTT
CASETGGGNTIYF
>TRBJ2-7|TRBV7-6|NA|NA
TGTGCCAGCAGCTTAGTCGGCGAGCAGTACTTC
CASSLVGEQYF